This TCR beta chain emerged from a study of Ad26.COV2.S vaccination and SARS-CoV-2 variants. Study-wide results and caveats: The TCR breadth and depth analyses may have understated or missed part of the total T cell responses.

The CDR3 contains 14 residues. V trimming: 6 bases; J trimming: 4 bases; junction bases outside the gene matches: 9. The treatment is: around 19 received Ad26.COV2.S at low or high dose, single or two shots; 5 received placebo; per-sample allocation not given. At day 63 after the first vaccine or placebo injection, samples were drawn. As for this clone: Its antigen remains unidentified.

Libraries were prepared by immunoSEQ multiplex PCR; TCRdb keeps only in-frame clonotypes and omits some of them. Of roughly 320,000 clones listed, about nine tenths are singletons. The V and J genes are TRBV23-1 and TRBJ2-7; 7 positions match TRBD2. TRBV23-1 is identified as an open reading frame with a role that is uncertain. Source: peripheral blood, taken in a trial of Ad26.COV2.S vaccine versus placebo. This clonotype was sampled from a person between 18 and 65 years old who received the Ad26.COV2.S COVID-19 vaccine or a placebo. The CDR3 DNA sequence: TGCGCCAGCAGATCTGGCCCCGGGGGGTACGAGCAGTACTTC. Translating gives CASRSGPGGYEQYF.